This T cell receptor beta chain appears in the sequencing data of a study of Graves' ophthalmopathy and Graves' hyperthyroidism. Findings and caveats of the study: A classifier, a 13-signature model, separated ophthalmopathy from stable hyperthyroidism with about 88% sensitivity and less than 83% specificity. Most clonotypes expanded in thyroid above 0.001 frequency were present in blood too.

Establishment of the diagnosis relied upon clinical symptoms, serum thyroxine, TRAb, thyroid ultrasound and orbital computed tomography. RNA transcripts were the source from which TCR beta CDR3 regions were amplified. An initial RT-PCR round employing HTBI primers preceded a second-round multiplex PCR. Each CDR3 protein gets one entry after TCRdb re-called the multiplex PCR reads with MiXCR. The table lists some 410,000 distinct CDR3 sequences, under 25% of them singletons, with 2.5% to 3.5% in the top ten. This clonotype came up many times. Its antigen is unknown. The TCR was taken from a young woman with stable Graves' hyperthyroidism. The source material was peripheral blood.

In DNA, the CDR3 is TGTGCCAGCAGTTTTGAACAGGGAAGCTCCTACGAGCAGTACTTC. As protein: CASSFEQGSSYEQYF. V gene TRBV12-3 or TRBV12-4 combines with J gene TRBJ2-7, with D maybe TRBD1 (6 bases). The CDR3 sequence is 15 residues long. V shed 3 bases and J shed 0 bases, with 12 bases lying between them.